This record concerns one T cell receptor (beta chain) sequence. Its target is not known. These data originate in a study of immune evolution from preneoplasia to lung adenocarcinoma. Study observations and caveats: Later-stage lesions seemingly showed higher T cell density and diversity than normal lung. Normal lung had the highest top T cell clone frequencies.

Clones were read by immunoSEQ multiplex PCR, and TCRdb kept only the in-frame ones, dropping some. The table has just over 2,000 clones, under 90% seen once. V lost 3 bases and J 2 bases, leaving 16 bases between the germline ends. Germline lookup yields CDR1 MGHDK and CDR2 SYGVNS. The CDR3 is made up of 16 amino acids. Patients had resection in Japan or China between the mid-2010s and the late 2010s. The sample consisted of FFPE adjacent normal lung tissue. The origin of this receptor is a person aged 70 to 85 with lung adenocarcinoma. V and J are TRBV25-1 and TRBJ1-1; no firm D call. For the CDR3, the DNA is TGTGCCAGCAGTGAGACTAAGCCGGGCGGCAACACTGAAGCTTTCTTT. Protein: CASSETKPGGNTEAFF.